This passage covers 13 T cell receptor beta chains from one sample sequenced in a study of blood T cell repertoires in COVID-19. This table comes from immunoSEQ multiplex PCR, and its TCRdb copy is limited to in-frame clones, with some not included. The sample carries roughly 26,000 clones, approximately 64% recorded once. The sequencing sample was made of peripheral blood. The receptors were gathered from a man aged 60 to 75 with active or convalescent COVID-19.

This sequence joins TRBV27 and TRBJ2-2; TRBD2 matches at 12 bases. Germline assignment: CDR1 MNHEY and CDR2 SMNVEV (reference sequence). There are 17 residues in the CDR3. V gave up 4 bases and J gave up 6 bases; unmatched junction bases: 9. The CDR3 sequence is CASSYLAGGVLAGELFF. Written as DNA, the CDR3 is TGTGCCAGCAGTTATCTAGCGGGAGGGGTTTTAGCCGGGGAGCTGTTTTTT.

This clone came up a few times. The chain joins TRBV10-3 to TRBJ2-7; D ambiguous. There are 12 residues in the CDR3. Germline-derived CDR1 and CDR2 are ENHRY and SYGVKD. V was clipped by 3 bases and J by 3 bases, with 6 bases between them. The CDR3 spells CAISDTVYEQYF. As DNA, the CDR3 is TGTGCCATCAGTGACACAGTCTACGAGCAGTACTTC.

The rearrangement joins TRBV14 to TRBJ2-1, with D tentatively TRBD2 (6 bases). The CDR3 length is 18 residues. Germline V gene sequence: CDR1 SGHDN, CDR2 FVKESK. V lost 3 bases and J lost 0, with 18 bases in between. The CDR3 region has the DNA TGTGCCAGCAGCCATTACTCGGGACTCGCCAGCTCCTACAATGAGCAGTTCTTC. It specifies CASSHYSGLASSYNEQFF.

The rearrangement uses TRBV15 and TRBJ2-1; 13 bases align to TRBD2. Germline CDR1 LNHNV, CDR2 YYDKDF (reference sequence). CDR3 length equals 16 residues. V lost 1 base, J lost 9 bases, and 6 bases stayed unmatched. DNA of the CDR3: TGTGCCACCAGCAGAGGCGGGACTAGCGGGATGGTTGAGCAGTTCTTC. Residues: CATSRGGTSGMVEQFF.

CDR3 sequence: CASSFRLAGTNEQFF. The DNA for the CDR3 is TGTGCCAGCAGTTTCCGACTAGCGGGAACCAATGAGCAGTTCTTC. This chain uses TRBV6-5 with TRBJ2-1; the match to TRBD2 covers 11 bases. The CDR3 has 15 residues. Germline CDR1 and CDR2: MNHEY and SVGAGI. V shed 4 bases, J shed 6 bases, and the junction held 5 bases outside the gene matches.

This clone occurred once. The gene calls are TRBV13 and TRBJ1-1; TRBD1 might be the D (5 bases). Germline-derived CDR1 and CDR2 are PRHDT and FYEKMQ (reference sequence). Trimming pared 0 bases from V and 5 bases from J, leaving 10 bases between. The CDR3 covers 14 residues. CDR3 sequence (DNA): TGTGCCAGCAGCTTAGGACTGCGGGGGACTGAAGCTTTCTTT. This translates into CASSLGLRGTEAFF.

The chain has TRBV6-5 and TRBJ2-7; 11 bases line up with TRBD2. The germline V gene encodes CDR1 MNHEY and CDR2 SVGAGI. Trimming at V came to 8 bases and at J to 2 bases, leaving 8 bases not matched to a gene. The CDR3 is made up of 15 amino acids. The CDR3 bases are TGTGCCAGCGGGGTAGCGGGAGGGTTGCCCTACGAGCAGTACTTC. Protein product: CASGVAGGLPYEQYF.

The V call is TRBV7-9, the J call TRBJ1-2; a possible D gene is TRBD1 (6 bases). CDR1 and CDR2 from the germline V gene are SEHNR and FQNEAQ (reference sequence). Trimming cost V 5 bases and J 5 bases, with 12 bases left between them. The CDR3 spans 13 residues. CDR3 DNA sequence: TGTGCCAGCAGCCCGGACAGCCCTTATGGCTACACCTTC. Amino acid sequence: CASSPDSPYGYTF.

The chain's CDR3 is CASSGVSGGAYGDTQYF. CDR3 in DNA: TGTGCCAGCAGCGGGGTTAGCGGGGGGGCGTATGGAGATACGCAGTATTTT. This chain links TRBV9 with TRBJ2-3, with 11 bases aligning to TRBD2. V was pared by 3 bases and J by 5 bases, with 11 bases of the junction left unmatched. Per the germline V gene, CDR1 is SGDLS and CDR2 is YYNGEE. There are 17 residues in the CDR3. The complete variable domain, with remaining parts taken from reference TRBV9 and TRBJ2-3, reads DSGVTQTPKHLITATGQRVTLRCSPRSGDLSVYWYQQSLDQGLQFLIQYYNGEERAKGNILERFSAQQFPDLHSELNLSSLELGDSALYFCASSGVSGGAYGDTQYFGPGTRLTVL.

The rearrangement links TRBV6-6 to TRBJ2-5; the D gene is possibly TRBD2 (6 bases). Trimming removed 5 bases at V and 2 bases at J, with 12 bases between. CDR1 is MNHNY and CDR2 is SVGAGI in the germline V gene (reference sequence). This CDR3 spans 14 amino acids. CDR3 sequence reads: CASSGGTGQETQYF. The CDR3 DNA follows: TGTGCCAGCAGTGGGGGGACCGGTCAAGAGACCCAGTACTTC.

The rearrangement uses TRBV7-3 and TRBJ1-2; 8 bases agree with TRBD1. The CDR3 consists of 15 residues. Trimming removed 2 bases from V and 0 bases from J; junction bases left unmatched: 2. The V gene's germline CDR1 is SGHTA and CDR2 FQGTGA. The CDR3 region has the DNA TGTGCCAGCAGCTTAGACAGGGGATCTAACTATGGCTACACCTTC. This encodes CASSLDRGSNYGYTF.

This chain connects TRBV18 to TRBJ2-3, with a possible D match to TRBD1 (7 bases). The CDR3 spans 16 residues. Trimming took off 4 bases at V and 5 bases at J, with 19 bases between the two ends. The germline CDR1 and CDR2 sequences are KGHSH and LQKENI. The CDR3 sequence: CASSLGRQGGVDTQYF. Here the CDR3 DNA reads TGTGCCAGCTCACTGGGCCGACAGGGAGGTGTAGATACGCAGTATTTT.

The gene calls are TRBV11-1 and TRBJ2-5, with 12 positions matching TRBD1. Germline CDR1 is SGHAT and CDR2 is FQDESV (reference sequence). The CDR3 loop spans 16 amino acids. V was pared by 3 bases and J by 4 bases, with 6 bases of the junction left unmatched. In nucleotides, the CDR3 is TGTGCCAGCAGCTTCGCCGGGACAGGGGGCGCAGAGACCCAGTACTTC. Its protein product is CASSFAGTGGAETQYF.